This T cell receptor (beta chain) was sequenced during a study of control samples from healthy donors and cancer patients. Germline loops: CDR1 SNHLY, CDR2 FYNNEI. The V end was cut by 10 bases, the J end by 4 bases, with 15 bases between. This CDR3 region has 13 residues. Measured with immunoSEQ multiplex PCR; TCRdb has only the in-frame clones, and not every one. The sample lists fewer than 130,000 clones, 85% to 90% occurring once. The rearrangement joins TRBV2 to TRBJ2-3; D unresolved. Sample: PBMCs. The sequence came from a woman between 55 and 75 years old with lung cancer. The CDR3 DNA is TGTGCCACCACTCGATTATATGCAGATACGCAGTATTTT. It codes for CATTRLYADTQYF.